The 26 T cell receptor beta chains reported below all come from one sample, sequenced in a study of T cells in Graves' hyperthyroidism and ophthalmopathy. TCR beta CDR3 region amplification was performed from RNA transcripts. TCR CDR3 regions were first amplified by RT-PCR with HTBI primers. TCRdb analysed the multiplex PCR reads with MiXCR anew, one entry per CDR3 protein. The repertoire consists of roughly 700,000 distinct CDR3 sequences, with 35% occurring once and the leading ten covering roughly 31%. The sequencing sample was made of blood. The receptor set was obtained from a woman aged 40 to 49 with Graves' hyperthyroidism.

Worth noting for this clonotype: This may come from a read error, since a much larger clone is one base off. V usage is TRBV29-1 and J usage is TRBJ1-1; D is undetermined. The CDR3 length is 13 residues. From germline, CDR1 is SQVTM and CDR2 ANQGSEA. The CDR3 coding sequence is TGCAGCGTTGTCTCCTTTGTCTACACTGAAGCTCTCTTT. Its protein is CSVVSFVYTEALF.

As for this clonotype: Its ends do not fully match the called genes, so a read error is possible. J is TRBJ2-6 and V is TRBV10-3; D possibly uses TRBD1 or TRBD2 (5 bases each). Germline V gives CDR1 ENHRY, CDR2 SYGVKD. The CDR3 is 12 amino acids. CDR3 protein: CAIRRRENTEAF. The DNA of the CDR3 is TGTGCCATCAGACGCAGGGAGAACACTGAAGCTTTC.

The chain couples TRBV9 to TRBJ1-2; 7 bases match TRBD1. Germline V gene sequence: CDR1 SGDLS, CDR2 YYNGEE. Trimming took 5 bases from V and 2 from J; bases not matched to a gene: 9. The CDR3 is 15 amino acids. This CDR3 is CASSRTPGQNYGYTF. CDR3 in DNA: TGTGCCAGCAGTCGAACCCCGGGACAGAACTATGGCTACACCTTC. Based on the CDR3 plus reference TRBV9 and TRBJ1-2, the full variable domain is DSGVTQTPKHLITATGQRVTLRCSPRSGDLSVYWYQQSLDQGLQFLIQYYNGEERAKGNILERFSAQQFPDLHSELNLSSLELGDSALYFCASSRTPGQNYGYTFGSGTRLTVV.

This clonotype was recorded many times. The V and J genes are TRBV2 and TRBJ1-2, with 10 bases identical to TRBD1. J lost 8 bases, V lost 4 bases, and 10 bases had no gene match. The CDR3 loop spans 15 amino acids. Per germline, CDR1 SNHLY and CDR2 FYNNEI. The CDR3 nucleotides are TGTGCCAGCAGTGCGACAGGGGGCGCGGTTAAAGGCTACACCTTC. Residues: CASSATGGAVKGYTF.

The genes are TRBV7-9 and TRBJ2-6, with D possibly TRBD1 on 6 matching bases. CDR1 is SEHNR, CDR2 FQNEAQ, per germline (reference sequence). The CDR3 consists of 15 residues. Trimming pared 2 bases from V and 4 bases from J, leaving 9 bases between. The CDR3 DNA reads TGTGCCAGCAGCTTAACCGGACAGGGGGCCAACGTCCTGACTTTC. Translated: CASSLTGQGANVLTF.

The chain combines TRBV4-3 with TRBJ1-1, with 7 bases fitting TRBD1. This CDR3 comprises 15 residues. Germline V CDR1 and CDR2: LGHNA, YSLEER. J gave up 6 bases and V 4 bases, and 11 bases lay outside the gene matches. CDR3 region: CASSRGTGVTAEAFF. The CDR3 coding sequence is TGCGCCAGCAGCCGCGGTACAGGGGTTACGGCTGAAGCTTTCTTT.

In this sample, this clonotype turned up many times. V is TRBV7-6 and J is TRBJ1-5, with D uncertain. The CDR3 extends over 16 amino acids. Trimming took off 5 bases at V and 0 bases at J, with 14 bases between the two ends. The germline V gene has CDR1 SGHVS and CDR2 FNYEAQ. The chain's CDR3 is CASSLGYGDSNQPQHF. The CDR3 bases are TGTGCCAGCAGCCTAGGGTACGGGGATAGCAATCAGCCCCAGCATTTT.

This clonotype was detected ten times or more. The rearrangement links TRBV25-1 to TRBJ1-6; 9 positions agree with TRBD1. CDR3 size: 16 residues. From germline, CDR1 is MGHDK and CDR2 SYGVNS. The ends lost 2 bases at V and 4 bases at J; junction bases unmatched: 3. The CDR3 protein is CASSETGTGYNSPLHF. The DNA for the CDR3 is TGTGCCAGCAGTGAAACCGGGACAGGGTATAATTCACCCCTCCACTTT.

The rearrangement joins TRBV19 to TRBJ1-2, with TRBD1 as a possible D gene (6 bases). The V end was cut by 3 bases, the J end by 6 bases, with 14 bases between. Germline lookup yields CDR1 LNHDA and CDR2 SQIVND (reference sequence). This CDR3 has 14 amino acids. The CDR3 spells CASSISGGGHGYTF. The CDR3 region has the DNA TGTGCCAGTAGTATCTCGGGAGGGGGTCATGGCTACACCTTC. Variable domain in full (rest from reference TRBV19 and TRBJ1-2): DGGITQSPKYLFRKEGQNVTLSCEQNLNHDAMYWYRQDPGQGLRLIYYSQIVNDFQKGDIAEGYSVSREKKESFPLTVTSAQKNPTAFYLCASSISGGGHGYTFGSGTRLTVV.

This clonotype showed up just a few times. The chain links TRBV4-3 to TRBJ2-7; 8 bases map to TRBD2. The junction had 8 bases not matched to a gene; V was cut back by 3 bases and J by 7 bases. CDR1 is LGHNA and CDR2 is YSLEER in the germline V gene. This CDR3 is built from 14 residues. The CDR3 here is CASSQGAGAREQYF. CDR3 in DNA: TGCGCCAGCAGCCAGGGAGCGGGAGCACGAGAGCAGTACTTC.

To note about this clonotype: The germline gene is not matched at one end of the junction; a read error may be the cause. DNA of the CDR3: TGTGTCAGCAGCCCCTACCAAGAGACCCAGTACTTC. This gives the protein CVSSPYQETQYF. The gene calls are TRBV7-2 and TRBJ2-5; D not resolved. The CDR3 contains 12 residues. Germline V gene data show CDR1 as SGHTA and CDR2 as FQGNSA.

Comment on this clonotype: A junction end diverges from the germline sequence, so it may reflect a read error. The CDR3 loop reads CASGETGCTEAFF. CDR3 coding DNA: TGTGCCAGCGGTGAGACGGGCTGCACTGAAGCTTTCTTT. The V call is TRBV10-2, the J call TRBJ1-1; D uncertain. Germline assignment: CDR1 WSHSY and CDR2 SAAADI. The CDR3 loop spans 13 amino acids.

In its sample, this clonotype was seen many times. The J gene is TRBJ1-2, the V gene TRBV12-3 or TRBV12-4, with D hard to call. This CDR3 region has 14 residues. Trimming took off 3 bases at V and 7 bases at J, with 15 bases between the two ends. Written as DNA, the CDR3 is TGTGCCAGCAGTTTTCGACGGGATCACGGTGGCTACACCTTC. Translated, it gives CASSFRRDHGGYTF.

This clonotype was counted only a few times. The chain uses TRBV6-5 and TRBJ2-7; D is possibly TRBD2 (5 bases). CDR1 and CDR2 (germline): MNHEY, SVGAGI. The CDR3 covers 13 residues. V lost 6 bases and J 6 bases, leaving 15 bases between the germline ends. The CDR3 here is CASSPPPGFEQYF. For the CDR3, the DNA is TGTGCCAGCAGCCCCCCGCCGGGATTCGAGCAGTACTTC.

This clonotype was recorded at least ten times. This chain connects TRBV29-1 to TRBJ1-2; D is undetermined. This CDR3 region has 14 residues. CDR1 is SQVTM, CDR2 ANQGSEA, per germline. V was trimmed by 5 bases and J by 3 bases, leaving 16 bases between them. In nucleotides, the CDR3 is TGCAGCGTTCAAATCACAACGGCTCACTATGGCTACACCTTC. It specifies CSVQITTAHYGYTF. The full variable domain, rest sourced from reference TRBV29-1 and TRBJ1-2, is SAVISQKPSRDICQRGTSLTIQCQVDSQVTMMFWYRQQPGQSLTLIATANQGSEATYESGFVIDKFPISRPNLTFSTLTVSNMSPEDSSIYLCSVQITTAHYGYTFGSGTRLTVV.

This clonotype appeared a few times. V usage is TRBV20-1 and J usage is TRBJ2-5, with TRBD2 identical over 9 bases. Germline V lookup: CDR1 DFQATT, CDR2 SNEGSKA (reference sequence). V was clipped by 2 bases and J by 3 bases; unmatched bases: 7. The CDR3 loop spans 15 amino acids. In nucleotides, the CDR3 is TGCAGTGCTAGATCGGGGCTAGCGGGGAAAGAGACCCAGTACTTC. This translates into CSARSGLAGKETQYF.

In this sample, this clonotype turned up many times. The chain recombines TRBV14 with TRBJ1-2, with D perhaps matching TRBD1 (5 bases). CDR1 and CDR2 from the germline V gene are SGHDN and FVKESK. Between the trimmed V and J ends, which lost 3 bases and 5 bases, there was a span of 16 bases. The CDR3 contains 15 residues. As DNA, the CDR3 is TGTGCCAGCAGCCATCCGTGGGGCGGGTTATATGGCTACACCTTC. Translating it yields CASSHPWGGLYGYTF.

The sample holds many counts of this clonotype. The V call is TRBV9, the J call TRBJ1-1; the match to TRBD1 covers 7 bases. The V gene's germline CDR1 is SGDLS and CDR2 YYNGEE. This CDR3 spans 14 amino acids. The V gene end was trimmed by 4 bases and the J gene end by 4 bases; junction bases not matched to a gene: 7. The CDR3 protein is CASSLQGQGTEAFF. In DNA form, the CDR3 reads TGTGCCAGCAGCTTACAGGGGCAGGGCACTGAAGCTTTCTTT. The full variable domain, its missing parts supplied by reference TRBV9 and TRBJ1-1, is DSGVTQTPKHLITATGQRVTLRCSPRSGDLSVYWYQQSLDQGLQFLIQYYNGEERAKGNILERFSAQQFPDLHSELNLSSLELGDSALYFCASSLQGQGTEAFFGQGTRLTVV.

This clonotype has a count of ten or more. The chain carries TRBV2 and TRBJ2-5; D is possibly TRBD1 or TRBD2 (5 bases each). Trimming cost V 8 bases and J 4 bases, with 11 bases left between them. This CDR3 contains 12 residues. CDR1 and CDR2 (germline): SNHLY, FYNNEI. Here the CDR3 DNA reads TGTGCCAGCGGGACGGACCGAGAGACCCAGTACTTC. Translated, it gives CASGTDRETQYF.

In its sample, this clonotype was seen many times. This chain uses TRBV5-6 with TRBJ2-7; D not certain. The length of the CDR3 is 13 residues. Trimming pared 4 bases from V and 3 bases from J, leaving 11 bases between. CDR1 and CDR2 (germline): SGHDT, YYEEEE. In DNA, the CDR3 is TGTGCCAGCAGCCTCACCGGTCACTACGAGCAGTACTTC. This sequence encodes CASSLTGHYEQYF.

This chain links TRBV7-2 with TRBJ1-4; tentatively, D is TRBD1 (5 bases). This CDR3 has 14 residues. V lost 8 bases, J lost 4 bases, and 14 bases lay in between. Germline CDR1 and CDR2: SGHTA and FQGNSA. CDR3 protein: CASGWGRNNEKLFF. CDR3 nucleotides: TGTGCCAGCGGATGGGGGAGAAATAATGAAAAACTGTTTTTT.

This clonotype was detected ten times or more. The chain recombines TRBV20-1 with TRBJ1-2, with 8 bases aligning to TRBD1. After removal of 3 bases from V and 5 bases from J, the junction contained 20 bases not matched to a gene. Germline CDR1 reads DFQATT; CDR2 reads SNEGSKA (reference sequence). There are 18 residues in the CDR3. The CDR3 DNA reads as TGCAGTGCTAGGGGCAGGATGTCAGGGGGCGACGGGACGTATGGCTACACCTTC. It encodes CSARGRMSGGDGTYGYTF.

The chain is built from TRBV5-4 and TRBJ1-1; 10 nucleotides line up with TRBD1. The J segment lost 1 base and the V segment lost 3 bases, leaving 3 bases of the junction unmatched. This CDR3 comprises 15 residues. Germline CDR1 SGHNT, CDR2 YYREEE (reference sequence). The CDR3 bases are TGTGCCAGCAGCTGCCGGGACAGGGGGAACACTGAAGCTTTCTTT. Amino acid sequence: CASSCRDRGNTEAFF.

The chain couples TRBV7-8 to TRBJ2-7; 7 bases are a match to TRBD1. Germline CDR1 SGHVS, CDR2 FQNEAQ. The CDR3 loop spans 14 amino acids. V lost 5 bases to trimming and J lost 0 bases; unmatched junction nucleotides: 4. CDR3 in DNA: TGTGCCAGCAGCCAAGGGACAGACTCCTACGAGCAGTACTTC. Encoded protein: CASSQGTDSYEQYF.

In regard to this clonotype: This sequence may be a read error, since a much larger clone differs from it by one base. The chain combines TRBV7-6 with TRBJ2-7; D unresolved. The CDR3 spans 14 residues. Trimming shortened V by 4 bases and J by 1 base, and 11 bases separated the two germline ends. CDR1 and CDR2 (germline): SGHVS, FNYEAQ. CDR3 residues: CASSSWTASYEQYF. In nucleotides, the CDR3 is TGTGCCAGCAGCTCCTGGACGGCATCCTACGAGCAGTACTTC.

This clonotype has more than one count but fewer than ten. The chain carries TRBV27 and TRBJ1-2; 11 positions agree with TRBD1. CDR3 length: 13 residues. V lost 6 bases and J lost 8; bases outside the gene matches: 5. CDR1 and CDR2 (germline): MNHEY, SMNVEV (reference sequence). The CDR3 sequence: CASRRDRGEGYTF. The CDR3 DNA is TGTGCCAGCAGGCGGGACAGGGGGGAGGGCTACACCTTC.